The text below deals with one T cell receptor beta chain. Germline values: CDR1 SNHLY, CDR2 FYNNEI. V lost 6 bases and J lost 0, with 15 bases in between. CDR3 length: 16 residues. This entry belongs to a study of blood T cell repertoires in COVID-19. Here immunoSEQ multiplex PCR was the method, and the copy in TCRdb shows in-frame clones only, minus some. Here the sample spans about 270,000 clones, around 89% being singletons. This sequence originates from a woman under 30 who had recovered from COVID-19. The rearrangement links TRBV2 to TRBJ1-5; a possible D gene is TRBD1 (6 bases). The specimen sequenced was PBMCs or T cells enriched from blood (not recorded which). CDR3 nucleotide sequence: TGTGCCAGCAGCTCCACAGGGACCTTTAGCAATCAGCCCCAGCATTTT. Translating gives CASSSTGTFSNQPQHF.